These 20 T cell receptor beta chains came from one sample sequenced in a study of blood T cell repertoires in COVID-19. Sequencing was performed with immunoSEQ multiplex PCR; in TCRdb, only in-frame clones are kept and a portion is missing. Of about 400,000 clones in the sample, roughly 87% were seen once. Sequencing input: PBMCs or T cells enriched from blood (not recorded which). The receptors stem from a woman aged 40-49 years with acute COVID-19.

The chain employs TRBV12-5 and TRBJ1-6; 9 positions match TRBD1. The V gene end was trimmed by 5 bases and the J gene end by 9 bases; junction bases not matched to a gene: 5. Germline loops: CDR1 LGHNT, CDR2 FRNRAP. This CDR3 region has 14 residues. The CDR3 is CASGLGTGTSPLHF. CDR3 nucleotide sequence: TGTGCTAGTGGTCTAGGGACAGGGACTTCACCCCTCCACTTT.

The rearrangement joins TRBV2 to TRBJ2-7, with TRBD1 identical over 8 bases. The CDR3 consists of 14 residues. V shed 5 bases, J shed 2 bases, and the junction held 5 bases outside the gene matches. Germline V lookup: CDR1 SNHLY, CDR2 FYNNEI. The CDR3 DNA reads as TGTGCCAGCAGTAAGGACAGGGTCGCCTACGAGCAGTACTTC. Translating gives CASSKDRVAYEQYF.

CDR3 bases: TGTGCCAGCAGCTTAGTAGGAGGGGTTAATCAGCCCCAGCATTTT. Residues: CASSLVGGVNQPQHF. This chain joins TRBV7-8 and TRBJ1-5; tentatively, D is TRBD1 (5 bases). The V gene lost 1 base and the J gene lost 4 bases, with 11 bases spanning the gap. The CDR3 length is 15 residues. Germline values: CDR1 SGHVS, CDR2 FQNEAQ.

The rearrangement uses TRBV12-3 or TRBV12-4 and TRBJ2-7, with 7 bases identical to TRBD1. The CDR3 has 13 amino acids. V lost 5 bases, J lost 5 bases, and 6 bases stayed unmatched. The CDR3 loop is CASSTGTVNEQYF. Here the CDR3 DNA reads TGTGCCAGCAGTACCGGGACAGTGAACGAGCAGTACTTC.

V and J are TRBV6-5 and TRBJ2-3; 10 positions agree with TRBD2. J lost 2 bases, V lost 5 bases, and 4 bases had no gene match. The CDR3 extends over 15 amino acids. CDR1 is MNHEY and CDR2 is SVGAGI in the germline V gene. DNA of the CDR3: TGTGCCAGCAGTACGAGCGGGGGGGACACAGATACGCAGTATTTT. Translating gives CASSTSGGDTDTQYF.

The rearrangement links TRBV9 to TRBJ2-1, with 7 bases fitting TRBD2. The CDR3 contains 13 residues. V trimming: 4 bases; J trimming: 12 bases; junction bases outside the gene matches: 10. CDR1 is SGDLS and CDR2 is YYNGEE in the germline V gene. The CDR3 spells CASSPGSGALQFF. The CDR3 DNA reads TGTGCCAGCAGCCCTGGAAGCGGGGCTCTGCAGTTCTTC.

The chain couples TRBV4-1 to TRBJ1-1, with D possibly matching TRBD1 (6 bases). The V end lost 2 bases, the J end lost 8 bases, and 15 bases lay between the germline ends. CDR1 is MGHRA and CDR2 is YSYEKL in the germline V gene. The CDR3 is 14 amino acids. CDR3 bases: TGCGCCAGCAGCCAAAAAAGGTCCGGGACAGAAGCTTTCTTT. Encoded protein: CASSQKRSGTEAFF.

The V call is TRBV7-9, the J call TRBJ1-5; D call uncertain. CDR1 is SEHNR and CDR2 is FQNEAQ in the germline V gene (reference sequence). The CDR3 extends over 14 amino acids. V shed 2 bases and J shed 7 bases, with 12 bases lying between them. CDR3 nucleotide sequence: TGTGCCAGCAGCTTATCCGGGATAGGGCAGCCCCAGCATTTT. Amino acid sequence: CASSLSGIGQPQHF.

The chain is built from TRBV27 and TRBJ1-1, with D tentatively TRBD1 (5 bases). Per germline, CDR1 MNHEY and CDR2 SMNVEV (reference sequence). V gave up 0 bases and J gave up 5 bases, with 10 bases separating them. The CDR3 spans 14 residues. The CDR3 spells CASSLSAGLTEAFF. Here the CDR3 DNA reads TGTGCCAGCAGTTTATCGGCAGGGCTAACTGAAGCTTTCTTT.

This chain uses TRBV7-2 with TRBJ2-7; D is possibly TRBD2 (5 bases). Trimming pared 1 base from V and 3 bases from J, leaving 10 bases between. CDR3 length: 14 residues. Germline CDR1 is SGHTA and CDR2 is FQGNSA. The CDR3 region has the DNA TGTGCCAGCAGCTTAGGGCGGGCGAGCTACGAGCAGTACTTC. Translated, it gives CASSLGRASYEQYF.

The chain couples TRBV5-1 to TRBJ1-2; weak D call: TRBD1 (6 bases). Trimming took off 2 bases at V and 4 bases at J, with 12 bases between the two ends. Germline lookup yields CDR1 SGHRS and CDR2 YFSETQ. CDR3 length: 14 residues. The chain's CDR3 is CASSFQGNGYGYTF. CDR3 DNA sequence: TGCGCCAGCAGCTTCCAGGGGAATGGCTATGGCTACACCTTC.

This chain joins TRBV3-1 (or the pseudogene TRBV3-2) and TRBJ2-2; D is perhaps TRBD2 (7 bases). This CDR3 spans 17 amino acids. Per germline, CDR1 LGHDT and CDR2 YNNKEL (reference sequence). The germline V and J ends were trimmed by 3 bases and 0 bases, with 14 bases remaining between them. The CDR3 DNA reads TGTGCCAGCAGCCAGGGAGGGACATTCGCGAACACCGGGGAGCTGTTTTTT. Amino acids: CASSQGGTFANTGELFF.

This clone was seen many times. The gene calls are TRBV12-3 or TRBV12-4 and TRBJ1-5, with D possibly matching TRBD1 (5 bases). V lost 7 bases, J lost 3 bases, and 10 bases lay in between. CDR3 size: 13 residues. CDR3 residues: CASTIRDNQPQHF. As DNA, the CDR3 is TGTGCCAGCACTATCAGGGACAATCAGCCCCAGCATTTT.

The V call is TRBV7-9, the J call TRBJ1-2; possible D gene TRBD1, 5 bases. There are 15 residues in the CDR3. Germline V gene sequence: CDR1 SEHNR, CDR2 FQNEAQ (reference sequence). V was cut by 1 base and J by 4 bases, with 13 bases left in between. The CDR3: CASSLGPGGSYGYTF. The CDR3 DNA reads as TGTGCCAGCAGCTTAGGCCCGGGGGGGAGCTATGGCTACACCTTC.

This chain joins TRBV7-8 and TRBJ2-7, with TRBD1 matching 7 bases. V was clipped by 4 bases and J by 9 bases; unmatched bases: 9. Germline values: CDR1 SGHVS, CDR2 FQNEAQ. The length of the CDR3 is 13 residues. The CDR3 DNA sequence: TGTGCCAGCAGCTCTAACAGGGGCAAGGGGCAGTACTTC. It translates to CASSSNRGKGQYF.

The V and J genes are TRBV7-9 and TRBJ2-1; 12 bases match TRBD1. V dropped 1 base and J dropped 8; count of bases not matched to a gene: 9. Germline CDR1 reads SEHNR; CDR2 reads FQNEAQ (reference sequence). This CDR3 comprises 17 residues. The chain's CDR3 is CASSLDGDRGPQHEQFF. The CDR3 DNA reads as TGTGCCAGCAGCTTAGATGGGGACAGGGGGCCCCAACATGAGCAGTTCTTC.

The V gene is TRBV5-1, the J gene TRBJ1-6, with TRBD1 matching 7 bases. Germline CDR1 reads SGHRS; CDR2 reads YFSETQ. The CDR3 is 16 amino acids. V was clipped by 2 bases and J by 5 bases; unmatched bases: 7. The CDR3 loop reads CASSLDGTADNSPLHF. The CDR3 region has the DNA TGCGCCAGCAGCTTAGACGGGACAGCGGATAATTCACCCCTCCACTTT.

This rearrangement joins TRBV5-8 to TRBJ1-4, with D perhaps matching TRBD1 (5 bases). This CDR3 is built from 14 residues. CDR1 and CDR2 from the germline V gene are SGHTS and YDEGEE. V lost 4 bases, J lost 4 bases, and 11 bases lay in between. CDR3 sequence reads: CASSAGLNNEKLFF. The CDR3 DNA reads TGTGCCAGCAGCGCGGGACTAAATAATGAAAAACTGTTTTTT.

The chain recombines TRBV7-9 with TRBJ2-7; 9 bases are a match to TRBD1. With 6 bases clipped from V and 5 bases from J, the junction kept 8 bases outside the gene matches. The CDR3 has 14 amino acids. CDR1 SEHNR and CDR2 FQNEAQ come from the germline V gene (reference sequence). The CDR3 loop is CASRATGGPHEQYF. The DNA of the CDR3 is TGTGCCAGCAGGGCAACAGGGGGCCCCCACGAGCAGTACTTC.

This clone was detected once. The chain has TRBV29-1 and TRBJ1-1; D remains ambiguous. The V end was cut by 6 bases, the J end by 1 base, with 12 bases between. Per the germline V gene, CDR1 is SQVTM and CDR2 is ANQGSEA. The CDR3 runs to 13 residues. CDR3 nucleotide sequence: TGCAGCGTCGCTTGGGCAGAGAACACTGAAGCTTTCTTT. Its protein is CSVAWAENTEAFF.